This T cell receptor beta chain originates from a study of cytomegalovirus exposure and HLA in healthy donors. Overall study context: An early data release held 80 million or so unique TCRs from HLA-typed donors.

This CDR3 is built from 15 residues. Germline V gene data show CDR1 as LNHDA and CDR2 as SQIVND (reference sequence). As regards this clone: Its antigen is unknown. One junction end does not reproduce the germline sequence, and a read error may be involved.

The PCR ran on 60 Vbeta and 13 Jbeta primers. Assay used: immunoSEQ multiplex PCR; TCRdb lists only in-frame clones, some missing. This sample has roughly 69,000 clones, with approximately 70% found just once. The study's findings and limits: CMV serostatus was the only recorded immune exposure for donors. A later look showed TCR association rates differing by HLA locus, highest for DRB1 and lowest for HLA-C. Later analysis suggested most CMV-associated TCR beta chains were HLA-restricted.

Sequenced material: PBMCs. The rearrangement uses TRBV19 and TRBJ1-3; a possible D gene is TRBD1 (6 bases). The sequence was obtained from a man aged 45-65 years in good health and CMV-seronegative. The CDR3 loop reads CTSSMQGSSGNTIYF. CDR3 nucleotides: TGTACCAGTAGTATGCAGGGGAGCTCTGGAAACACCATATATTTT. The full variable domain, in which reference TRBV19 and TRBJ1-3 provide the parts outside the CDR3, is DGGITQSPKYLFRKEGQNVTLSCEQNLNHDAMYWYRQDPGQGLRLIYYSQIVNDFQKGDIAEGYSVSREKKESFPLTVTSAQKNPTAFYLCTSSMQGSSGNTIYFGEGSWLTVV.